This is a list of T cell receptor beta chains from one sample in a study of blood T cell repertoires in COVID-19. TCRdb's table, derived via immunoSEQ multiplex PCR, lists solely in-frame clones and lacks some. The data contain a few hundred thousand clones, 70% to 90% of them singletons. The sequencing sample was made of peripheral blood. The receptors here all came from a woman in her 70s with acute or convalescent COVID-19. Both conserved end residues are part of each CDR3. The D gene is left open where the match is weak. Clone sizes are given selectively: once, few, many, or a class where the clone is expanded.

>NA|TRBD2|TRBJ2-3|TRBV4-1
TGCGCCAGCAGCCAAGGGTTACTAGCGGAGGCAGATACGCAGTATTTT
CASSQGLLAEADTQYF
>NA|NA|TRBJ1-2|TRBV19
TGTGCCAGGGATATTTGGGGGGGGCACCACTATGGCTACACCTTC
CARDIWGGHHYGYTF
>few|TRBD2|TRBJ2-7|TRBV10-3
TGTGCCATCAGTGAGTCGAGAGGCGGGGGGTCGTACGAGCAGTACTTC
CAISESRGGGSYEQYF
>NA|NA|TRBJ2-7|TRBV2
TGTGCCAGCAAAGTGGGGGGACGGGACGAGCAGTACTTC
CASKVGGRDEQYF
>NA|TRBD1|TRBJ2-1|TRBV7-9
TGTGCCAGCAGCCCCCAGGGGGCCTCCTACAATGAGCAGTTCTTC
CASSPQGASYNEQFF
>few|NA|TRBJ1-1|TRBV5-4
TGTGCCAGCAGCTTGGGCGGGCGGTACACTGAAGCTTTCTTT
CASSLGGRYTEAFF
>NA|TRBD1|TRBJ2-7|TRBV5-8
TGTGCCAGCAGCTGGGGACAGGTTGGCTACGAGCAGTACTTC
CASSWGQVGYEQYF
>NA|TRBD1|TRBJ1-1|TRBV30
TGTGCCTGGGGGGAGACAGGGGTGGACACTGAAGCTTTCTTT
CAWGETGVDTEAFF
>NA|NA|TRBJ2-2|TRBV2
TGTGCCAGCAGACATGGGGCTTCCCGGTCGAACACCGGGGAGCTGTTTTTT
CASRHGASRSNTGELFF
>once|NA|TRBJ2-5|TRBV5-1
TGCGCCAGCAGCGGCCGCCTAGGTTTGATTCCGGAGACCCAGTACTTC
CASSGRLGLIPETQYF
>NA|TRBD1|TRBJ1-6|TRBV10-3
TGTGCCATCAGTGAGTTTCCGGGACAGGTGAATTCACCCCTCCACTTT
CAISEFPGQVNSPLHF
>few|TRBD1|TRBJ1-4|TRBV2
TGTGCCAGCAGCATCCTACAGGGGACTAATGAAAAACTGTTTTTT
CASSILQGTNEKLFF
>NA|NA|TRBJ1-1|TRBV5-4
TGTGCCAGCAGCTTGCCGGGACTTACCTCGAACACTGAAGCTTTCTTT
CASSLPGLTSNTEAFF
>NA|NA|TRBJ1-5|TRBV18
TGTGCCAGCTCACTAGATAATCAGCCCCAGCATTTT
CASSLDNQPQHF
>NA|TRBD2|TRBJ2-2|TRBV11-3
TGTGCCAGCAGCGGCGGGGGGTACACCGGGGAGCTGTTTTTT
CASSGGGYTGELFF
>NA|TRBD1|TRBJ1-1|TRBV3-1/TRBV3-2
TGTGCCAGCAGCCAACACAGGGGGACTGAAGCTTTCTTT
CASSQHRGTEAFF
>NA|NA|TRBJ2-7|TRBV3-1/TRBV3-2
TGTGCCAGCAGCCAAGGCCCAGGGGCGGCCGAGCAGTACTTC
CASSQGPGAAEQYF
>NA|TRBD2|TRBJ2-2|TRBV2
TGTGCCAGCAGCGAACTAGCGGGGACCGGGGAGCTGTTTTTT
CASSELAGTGELFF
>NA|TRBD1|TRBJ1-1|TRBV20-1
TGCAGTGCCCAGGGGGCTGGTGAAGCTTTCTTT
CSAQGAGEAFF
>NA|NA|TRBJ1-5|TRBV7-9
TGTGCCAGCAGCTTACCCGGCAATCAGCCCCAGCATTTT
CASSLPGNQPQHF
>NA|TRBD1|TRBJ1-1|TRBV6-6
TGTGCCAGCAGTCACCCGGGACAGTCAATGTTCCGCACTGAAGCTTTCTTT
CASSHPGQSMFRTEAFF
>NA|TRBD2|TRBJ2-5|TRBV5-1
TGCGCCAGCAGCTTGGGATACGGGGGGGCCCGAGAGACCCAGTACTTC
CASSLGYGGARETQYF
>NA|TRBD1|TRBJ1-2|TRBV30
TGTGCCTGGAGATACAGGGGCTCTAACTATGGCTACACCTTC
CAWRYRGSNYGYTF
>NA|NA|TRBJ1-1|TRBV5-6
TGTGCCAGCAGCTTGAGAGGGATGCAAGCTTTCTTT
CASSLRGMQAFF
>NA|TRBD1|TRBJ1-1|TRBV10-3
TGTGCCATCAGTGAGCCGGGACAGGGGGCCCCTGAAGCTTTCTTT
CAISEPGQGAPEAFF
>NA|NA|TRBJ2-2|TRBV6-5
TGTGCCAGCGGAGCTTCGGCCGGGGAGCTGTTTTTT
CASGASAGELFF
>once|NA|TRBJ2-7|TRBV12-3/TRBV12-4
TGTGCCAGCAGCTATAGCTCCTACGAGCAGTACTTC
CASSYSSYEQYF
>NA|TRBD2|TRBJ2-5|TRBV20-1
TGCAGTGCTAGTCGGGGGGGGGTCGTAGAGACCCAGTACTTC
CSASRGGVVETQYF
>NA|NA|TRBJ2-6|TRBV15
TGTGCCACCAGCAGAGATTTGGGCCCTGGGGCCAACGTCCTGACTTTC
CATSRDLGPGANVLTF
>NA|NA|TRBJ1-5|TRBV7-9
TGTGCCAGCAGCTTGGACATTTTAGAGCCCCAGCATTTT
CASSLDILEPQHF
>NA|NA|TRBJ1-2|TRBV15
TGTGCCACCAGCAGAGAAAGCGTTAACTATGGCTACACCTTC
CATSRESVNYGYTF
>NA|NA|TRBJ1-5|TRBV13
TGTGCCAGCAGCTTAGGGGGCGGGGGCCAGGGCAATCAGCCCCAGCATTTT
CASSLGGGGQGNQPQHF
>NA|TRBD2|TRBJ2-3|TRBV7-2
TGTGCCAGCAGCTTTGGGACTAGTCGTTCTACGCAGTATTTT
CASSFGTSRSTQYF
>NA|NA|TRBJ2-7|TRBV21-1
TGTGCTAGAGGGGGGGGCCGGAACGAGCAGTACTTC
CARGGGRNEQYF
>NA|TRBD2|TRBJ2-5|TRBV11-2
TGTGCCAGCAGCTTATTTAGCACCAGCGGGGGTGAGACCCAGTACTTC
CASSLFSTSGGETQYF
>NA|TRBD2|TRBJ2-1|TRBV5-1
TGCGCCAGCAGCGGGCTAGCGGGTGCCGGAAATGAGCAGTTCTTC
CASSGLAGAGNEQFF
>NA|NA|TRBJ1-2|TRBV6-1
TGTGCCAGCAGTCGGGACACGGACTATGGCTACACCTTC
CASSRDTDYGYTF
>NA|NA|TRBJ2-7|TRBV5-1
TGCGCCAGCAGCTTGGATTCCGGGAGGCAGTACTTC
CASSLDSGRQYF
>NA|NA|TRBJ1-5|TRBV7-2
TGTGCCAGCAGCTTAGAGGGGCGCAATCAGCCCCAGCATTTT
CASSLEGRNQPQHF
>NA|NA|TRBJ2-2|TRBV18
TGTGCCAGCTCACCACCTGGTGCGGGACTTCTCACCGGGGAGCTGTTTTTT
CASSPPGAGLLTGELFF
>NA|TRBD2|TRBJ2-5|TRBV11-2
TGTGCCAGCAGCCCACTAGCGGGGTGGTACCAAGAGACCCAGTACTTC
CASSPLAGWYQETQYF
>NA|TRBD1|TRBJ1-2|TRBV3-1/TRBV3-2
TGTGCCAGCAGCCAAGCGGAGGGGGCGGGCGGCTACACCTTC
CASSQAEGAGGYTF
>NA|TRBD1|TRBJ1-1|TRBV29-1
TGCAGCGCGGACAGGGGCACTGAAGCTTTCTTT
CSADRGTEAFF
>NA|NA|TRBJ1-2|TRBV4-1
TGCGCCAGCAGCCAAGGGGGCAGGGGTGGGGGCTACACCTTC
CASSQGGRGGGYTF
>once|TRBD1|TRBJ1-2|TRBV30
TGTGCCTCGGCCGTGGGGGACAGCTATGCGCTACAGGGTGGCTACACCTTC
CASAVGDSYALQGGYTF
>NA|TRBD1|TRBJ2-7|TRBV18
TGTGCCAGCTCCCCGACAGGGGTGTCCTACGAGCAGTACTTC
CASSPTGVSYEQYF
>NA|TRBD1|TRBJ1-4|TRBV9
TGTGCCAGCAGCGGGGACAGGTCGGTTGAAAAACTGTTTTTT
CASSGDRSVEKLFF
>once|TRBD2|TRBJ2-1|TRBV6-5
TGTGCCAGCAGTTCCCGACTAGCGGCCGCCTACAATGAGCAGTTCTTC
CASSSRLAAAYNEQFF
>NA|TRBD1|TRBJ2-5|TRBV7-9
TGTGCCAGCAGCTTATCAGGGGGCTCCCAAGAGACCCAGTACTTC
CASSLSGGSQETQYF
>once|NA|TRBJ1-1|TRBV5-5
TGTGCCAGCAGCTTGGGACAGTCAAACACTGAAGCTTTCTTT
CASSLGQSNTEAFF